These T cell receptor beta chains were read from a single sample in a study of blood T cell repertoires in COVID-19. The data were produced by immunoSEQ multiplex PCR, yet TCRdb's version contains in-frame clones alone and is incomplete. The sample has more than 200,000 clones, around four fifths seen once. Sequencing was performed on peripheral blood. The receptors originated from a woman in her forties or fifties with acute or convalescent COVID-19. Each CDR3 is given with its conserved first and last residue. The D gene is left open where the match is weak. Clone size is not always given. Where it is, it says once, few, many or a class for expanded clones.

CDR3 DNA	CDR3 protein	clone size	D gene	V gene	J gene	CDR3 length
TGTGCCAGCAGCCAAGAGGGCAAGACCCAGTACTTC	CASSQEGKTQYF	-	-	TRBV3-1/TRBV3-2	TRBJ2-5	12
TGTGCCAGCAGTTCGGACAGGGGAAAGTCTGGAAACACCATATATTTT	CASSSDRGKSGNTIYF	few	TRBD1	TRBV28	TRBJ1-3	16
TGTGCCAGCGTGGGGGCCACCGCAGTTAGCTGGGTAGGGCGCGGGTACGAGCAGTACTTC	CASVGATAVSWVGRGYEQYF	-	-	TRBV28	TRBJ2-7	20
TGCGCCAGCAGGAAGGGACTAGCGGATCCGCAGTACTTC	CASRKGLADPQYF	-	TRBD2	TRBV10-1	TRBJ2-7	13
TGTGCCAGCAGCTCTTACACAGATACGCAGTATTTT	CASSSYTDTQYF	-	-	TRBV9	TRBJ2-3	12
TGTGCCAGCAGCTCGGTGAACACCGGGGAGCTGTTTTTT	CASSSVNTGELFF	once	-	TRBV3-1/TRBV3-2	TRBJ2-2	13
TGTGCCAGCAGGCGGAAACCCTCAGGGGGAAAGAACACCGGGGAGCTGTTTTTT	CASRRKPSGGKNTGELFF	-	TRBD1	TRBV28	TRBJ2-2	18
TGTGCCACCAGTGGTGGGACAGGGTATGAGACAGATACGCAGTATTTT	CATSGGTGYETDTQYF	-	TRBD1	TRBV24-1	TRBJ2-3	16
TGTGCCAGCAGCACCACGGACAGGGTGGAAGATACGCAGTATTTT	CASSTTDRVEDTQYF	few	TRBD1	TRBV7-9	TRBJ2-3	15
TGTGCCTGTTATGCCGGGACAGGCAATCAGCCCCAGCATTTT	CACYAGTGNQPQHF	once	TRBD1	TRBV19	TRBJ1-5	14
TGTGCCAGCAGCTCAAGATGGGCTCAAGAGACCCAGTACTTC	CASSSRWAQETQYF	-	-	TRBV7-9	TRBJ2-5	14
TGTGCCAGCAGCTTAGCCAATCAGGGTTCTGAAGCTTTCTTT	CASSLANQGSEAFF	-	-	TRBV11-2	TRBJ1-1	14
TGTGCCATCGGACAGGAACCCTACGAGCAGTACTTC	CAIGQEPYEQYF	-	TRBD1	TRBV10-3	TRBJ2-7	12
TGCAGTGCTAGTATGGCGGGAGGAAGGAATGAGCAGTTCTTC	CSASMAGGRNEQFF	-	TRBD2	TRBV20-1	TRBJ2-1	14
TGTGCCACCAGTGAGTCGACAGGTGGGAACACTGAAGCTTTCTTT	CATSESTGGNTEAFF	-	-	TRBV24-1	TRBJ1-1	15
TGTGCCAGCAGTTTGTCTGGGCCAGATACGCAGTATTTT	CASSLSGPDTQYF	-	-	TRBV12-3/TRBV12-4	TRBJ2-3	13
TGTGCCAGCAGCTTAAGACAGGCCAGTGAGCAGTTCTTC	CASSLRQASEQFF	-	-	TRBV7-2	TRBJ2-1	13
TGTGCCAGCAGCCAAGATCGGTCGGCCCAGTACTTC	CASSQDRSAQYF	few	-	TRBV3-1/TRBV3-2	TRBJ2-5	12
TGTGCCAGCAGCCCTGGACAGGCGGGAGCTTTCTTT	CASSPGQAGAFF	-	TRBD1	TRBV5-5	TRBJ1-1	12
TGCGCCAGCAGAGGAGACACTGAAGCTTTCTTT	CASRGDTEAFF	-	-	TRBV4-1	TRBJ1-1	11
TGCGCCAGCAGCTTCGGAGGACTAGCGGGACAAGAGACCCAGTACTTC	CASSFGGLAGQETQYF	-	TRBD2	TRBV5-1	TRBJ2-5	16
TGTGCCAGCAGCCCCCGCTCTAGCGGTAGCACAGATACGCAGTATTTT	CASSPRSSGSTDTQYF	-	TRBD2	TRBV7-2	TRBJ2-3	16
TGTGCCAGCAGCCTAACAGGGGATGGGGCCAACGTCCTGACTTTC	CASSLTGDGANVLTF	-	TRBD1	TRBV7-3	TRBJ2-6	15
TGTGCCAGCAGCGTAGCCCCGACAGTGAATAATGAAAAACTGTTTTTT	CASSVAPTVNNEKLFF	-	-	TRBV9	TRBJ1-4	16
TGTGCCAGCAGCACGAACAGGGATCGTGAGCAGTTCTTC	CASSTNRDREQFF	-	-	TRBV7-8	TRBJ2-1	13
TGTGCCAGCAGTCGAGTGACTAGCGGGAGGGCCAGAGATACGCAGTATTTT	CASSRVTSGRARDTQYF	-	TRBD2	TRBV6-6	TRBJ2-3	17
TGTGCCAGCAGTTTAAGGGAGGGGCCCCTCCACTTT	CASSLREGPLHF	few	-	TRBV28	TRBJ1-6	12
TGTGCCAGCAGCCCACCAGACAGACAAGTAACAGATACGCAGTATTTT	CASSPPDRQVTDTQYF	-	-	TRBV5-4	TRBJ2-3	16
TGTGCCAGCAGCACCTCTAGGGAGTTGAACGAGCAGTACTTC	CASSTSRELNEQYF	-	-	TRBV28	TRBJ2-7	14
TGTGCCAGCACCGAGACAGGGCTGCAGCCCCAGCATTTT	CASTETGLQPQHF	few	TRBD1	TRBV12-3/TRBV12-4	TRBJ1-5	13
TGTGCCAGCAGTGAGGGACAGGGCACCTATGGCTACACCTTC	CASSEGQGTYGYTF	-	TRBD1	TRBV25-1	TRBJ1-2	14
TGTGCCAGCAGGGCGGAGGGCAATGAGCAGTTCTTC	CASRAEGNEQFF	once	-	TRBV2	TRBJ2-1	12
TGTGCCAGCAGAGTCGACAGGCCCTACTACGAGCAGTACTTC	CASRVDRPYYEQYF	-	-	TRBV2	TRBJ2-7	14
TGTGCCAGCAGCGTCGGGAGCAATCAGCCCCAGCATTTT	CASSVGSNQPQHF	-	-	TRBV9	TRBJ1-5	13
TGTGCCAGCAGCTTTTGGACTAGCGACTACGAGCAGTACTTC	CASSFWTSDYEQYF	few	TRBD2	TRBV5-4	TRBJ2-7	14
TGCGCCAGCAGCGGGGAACGGCCGGGAAGAGGCTACACCTTC	CASSGERPGRGYTF	-	-	TRBV5-1	TRBJ1-2	14
TGTGCCAGCAGCTTCACCCGGACAGGGGCGTACGAGCAGTACTTC	CASSFTRTGAYEQYF	-	TRBD1	TRBV7-2	TRBJ2-7	15
TGTGCCAGCAAACTCCCAGGAATTGGAGAAAAACTGTTTTTT	CASKLPGIGEKLFF	-	-	TRBV6-6	TRBJ1-4	14
TGTGCCAGCAGGCTTACCGGGACAGGGGGATACGAGCAGTACTTC	CASRLTGTGGYEQYF	-	TRBD1	TRBV27	TRBJ2-7	15
TGTGCCAGCAGTCTAGGCCAGGGGGCCAGACCTACCTACGAGCAGTACTTC	CASSLGQGARPTYEQYF	few	TRBD1	TRBV5-4	TRBJ2-7	17
TGTGCCAGCAGTGAATTCGTTGGGGTGGGACAGATAAATCAGCCCCAGCATTTT	CASSEFVGVGQINQPQHF	-	TRBD1	TRBV6-1	TRBJ1-5	18
TGTGCCAGCAGCTTAAATCGGCACAGGGCCGAGAGGGGGGCCAACGTCCTGACTTTC	CASSLNRHRAERGANVLTF	once	-	TRBV7-3	TRBJ2-6	19
TGTGCCAGCAGCTTAGTAGGTAGCGGGAGTGATACGCAGTATTTT	CASSLVGSGSDTQYF	-	TRBD2	TRBV7-2	TRBJ2-3	15
TGTGCCAGCAGTCTCACGGGACTATCCTACAATGAGCAGTTCTTC	CASSLTGLSYNEQFF	-	TRBD2	TRBV7-3	TRBJ2-1	15
TGTGCCAGCAGTTCCGGCGAGGACATTACTGAAGCTTTCTTT	CASSSGEDITEAFF	-	-	TRBV7-2	TRBJ1-1	14
TGCGCCAGCAGGGCCACCGGGTTAAACACCGGGGAGCTGTTTTTT	CASRATGLNTGELFF	-	-	TRBV5-1	TRBJ2-2	15
TGTGCCTGGAACTACAGGGGGACCTCCTACAATGAGCAGTTCTTC	CAWNYRGTSYNEQFF	-	TRBD1	TRBV30	TRBJ2-1	15
TGTGCCATCAGTGAGTCGGCCCCGACAGGGGTGAAAAACATTCAGTACTTC	CAISESAPTGVKNIQYF	-	TRBD1	TRBV10-3	TRBJ2-4	17
TGTGCCAGCAGTTCGCCGGGACTAGGATACTACAATGAGCAGTTCTTC	CASSSPGLGYYNEQFF	-	TRBD2	TRBV27	TRBJ2-1	16
TGTGCCAGCAGCTCCGGGATTAACAATGAGCAGTTCTTC	CASSSGINNEQFF	-	-	TRBV11-3	TRBJ2-1	13